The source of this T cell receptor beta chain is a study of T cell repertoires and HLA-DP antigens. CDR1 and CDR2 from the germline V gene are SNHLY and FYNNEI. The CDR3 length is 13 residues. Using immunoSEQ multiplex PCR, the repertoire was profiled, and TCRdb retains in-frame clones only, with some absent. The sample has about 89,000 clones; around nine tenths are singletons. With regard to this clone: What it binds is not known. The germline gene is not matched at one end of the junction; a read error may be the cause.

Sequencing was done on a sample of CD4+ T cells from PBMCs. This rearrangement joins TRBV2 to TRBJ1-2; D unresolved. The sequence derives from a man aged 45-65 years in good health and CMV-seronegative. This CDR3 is CASCEVSNYGYTF. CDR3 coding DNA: TGTGCCAGCTGTGAGGTGTCTAACTATGGCTACACCTTC.